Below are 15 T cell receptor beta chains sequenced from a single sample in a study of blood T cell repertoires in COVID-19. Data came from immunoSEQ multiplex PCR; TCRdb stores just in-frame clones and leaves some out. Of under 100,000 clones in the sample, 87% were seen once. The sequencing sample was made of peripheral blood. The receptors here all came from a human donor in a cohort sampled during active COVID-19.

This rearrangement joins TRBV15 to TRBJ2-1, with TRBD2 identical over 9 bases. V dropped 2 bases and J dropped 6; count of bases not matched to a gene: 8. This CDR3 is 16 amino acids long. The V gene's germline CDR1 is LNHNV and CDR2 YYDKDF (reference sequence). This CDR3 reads CATSRRGVAGANEQFF. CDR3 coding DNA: TGTGCCACCAGCAGACGGGGGGTAGCGGGAGCCAATGAGCAGTTCTTC.

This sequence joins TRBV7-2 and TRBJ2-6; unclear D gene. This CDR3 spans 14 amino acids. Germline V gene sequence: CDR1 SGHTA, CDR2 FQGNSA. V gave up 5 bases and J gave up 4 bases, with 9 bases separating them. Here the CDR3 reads CASSPARGANVLTF. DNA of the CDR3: TGTGCCAGCAGCCCGGCGAGGGGGGCCAACGTCCTGACTTTC.

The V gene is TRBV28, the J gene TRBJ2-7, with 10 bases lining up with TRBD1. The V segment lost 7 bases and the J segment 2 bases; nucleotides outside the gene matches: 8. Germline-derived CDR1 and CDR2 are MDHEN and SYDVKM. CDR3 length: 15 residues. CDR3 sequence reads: CASIPGTGVAYEQYF. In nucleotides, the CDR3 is TGTGCCAGCATCCCGGGGACAGGGGTGGCCTACGAGCAGTACTTC.

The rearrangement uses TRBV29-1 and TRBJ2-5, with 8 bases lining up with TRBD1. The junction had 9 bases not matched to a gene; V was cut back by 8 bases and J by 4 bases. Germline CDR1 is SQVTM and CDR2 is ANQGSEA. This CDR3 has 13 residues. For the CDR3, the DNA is TGCAGCCTTCAAGCGACAGGGGCAGAGACCCAGTACTTC. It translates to CSLQATGAETQYF.

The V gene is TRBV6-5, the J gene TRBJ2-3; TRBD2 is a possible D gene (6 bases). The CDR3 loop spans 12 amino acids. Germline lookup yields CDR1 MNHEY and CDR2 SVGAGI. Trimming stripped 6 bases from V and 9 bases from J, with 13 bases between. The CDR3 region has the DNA TGTGCCAGCAGAGCGACTAGTAACACGCAGTATTTT. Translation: CASRATSNTQYF.

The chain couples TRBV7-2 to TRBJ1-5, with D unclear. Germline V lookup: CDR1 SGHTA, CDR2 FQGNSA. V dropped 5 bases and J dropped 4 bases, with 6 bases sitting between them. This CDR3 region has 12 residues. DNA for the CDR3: TGTGCCAGCAGCCCGTATAATCAGCCCCAGCATTTT. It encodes CASSPYNQPQHF.

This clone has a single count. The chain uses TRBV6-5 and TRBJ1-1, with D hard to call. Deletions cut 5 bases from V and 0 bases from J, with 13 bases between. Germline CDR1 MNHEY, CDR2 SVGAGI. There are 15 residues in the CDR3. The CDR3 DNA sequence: TGTGCCAGCAGTCCTCGGGAGTCCATGAACACTGAAGCTTTCTTT. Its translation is CASSPRESMNTEAFF.

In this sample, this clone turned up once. The chain's CDR3 is CASSPPGQGASNEQFF. The CDR3 DNA reads as TGTGCCAGCAGTCCGCCGGGACAGGGGGCGAGCAATGAGCAGTTCTTC. This chain uses TRBV27 with TRBJ2-1, with 12 nucleotides matching TRBD1. CDR3 length equals 16 residues. CDR1 MNHEY and CDR2 SMNVEV come from the germline V gene (reference sequence). With 5 bases clipped from V and 6 bases from J, the junction kept 8 bases outside the gene matches.

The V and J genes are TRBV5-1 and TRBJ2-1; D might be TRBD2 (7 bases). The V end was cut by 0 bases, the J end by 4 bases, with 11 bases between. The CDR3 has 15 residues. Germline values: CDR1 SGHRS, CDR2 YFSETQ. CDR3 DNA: TGCGCCAGCAGCTTGGAACAGGGAGGGTACAATGAGCAGTTCTTC. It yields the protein CASSLEQGGYNEQFF.

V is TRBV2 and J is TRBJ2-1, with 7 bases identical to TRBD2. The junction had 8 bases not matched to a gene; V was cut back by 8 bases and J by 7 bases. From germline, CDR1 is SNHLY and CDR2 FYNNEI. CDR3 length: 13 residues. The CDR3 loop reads CASLAGEKNEQFF. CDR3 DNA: TGTGCCAGCCTTGCGGGAGAGAAAAATGAGCAGTTCTTC.

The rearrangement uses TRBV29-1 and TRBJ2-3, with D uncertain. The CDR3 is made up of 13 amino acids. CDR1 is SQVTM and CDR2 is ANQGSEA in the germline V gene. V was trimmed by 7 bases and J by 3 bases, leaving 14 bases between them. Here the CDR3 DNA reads TGCAGCGCCCCGGCAGTCGGGACAGATACGCAGTATTTT. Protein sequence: CSAPAVGTDTQYF.

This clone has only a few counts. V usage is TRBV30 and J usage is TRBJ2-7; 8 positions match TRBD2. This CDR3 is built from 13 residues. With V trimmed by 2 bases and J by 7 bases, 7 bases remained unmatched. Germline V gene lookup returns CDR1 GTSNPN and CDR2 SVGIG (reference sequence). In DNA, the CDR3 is TGTGCCTGGAGTCCTATAGCGGGAAAGGAGCAGTACTTC. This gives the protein CAWSPIAGKEQYF.

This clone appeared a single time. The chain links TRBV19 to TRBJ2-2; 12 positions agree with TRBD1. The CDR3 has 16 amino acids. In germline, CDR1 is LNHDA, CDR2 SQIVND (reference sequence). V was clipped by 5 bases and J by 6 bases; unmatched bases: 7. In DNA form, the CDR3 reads TGTGCCAGTAGTCCGCCCGGGACAGGGGGCTCCGGGGAGCTGTTTTTT. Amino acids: CASSPPGTGGSGELFF.

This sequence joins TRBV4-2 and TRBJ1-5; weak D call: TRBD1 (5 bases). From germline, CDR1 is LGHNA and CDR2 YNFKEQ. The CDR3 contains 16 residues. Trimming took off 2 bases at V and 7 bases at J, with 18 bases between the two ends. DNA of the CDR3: TGTGCCAGCAGCCAAATGGGGGGGGAGGATGGCCAGCCCCAGCATTTT. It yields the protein CASSQMGGEDGQPQHF.

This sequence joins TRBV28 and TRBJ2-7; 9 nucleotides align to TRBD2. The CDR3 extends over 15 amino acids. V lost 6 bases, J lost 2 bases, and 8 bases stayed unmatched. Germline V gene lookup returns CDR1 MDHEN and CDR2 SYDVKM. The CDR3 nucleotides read TGTGCCAGCAGCCGTAGCGGGAGCCCTACCTACGAGCAGTACTTC. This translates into CASSRSGSPTYEQYF.